Presented here are 24 T cell receptor beta chains from one specimen sequenced in a study of blood T cells in healthy people across ages. The authors ran a second PCR of roughly 6 to 11 cycles using a sample-barcoded 5' primer and a J-beta primer mix. MiXCR was run by TCRdb on the 5' RACE reads, yielding one entry per CDR3 protein. The sample lists around 1.7 million distinct CDR3 sequences, roughly 27% occurring once. The sample was blood. The receptors derive from a woman aged 25 to 39 in good health.

The V and J genes are TRBV5-5 and TRBJ1-5, with TRBD1 as a possible D gene (5 bases). V was pared by 4 bases and J by 0 bases, with 17 bases between. The CDR3 consists of 17 residues. The germline V gene has CDR1 SGHKS and CDR2 YYEKEE (reference sequence). As DNA, the CDR3 is TGTGCCAGCAGCCCCGCGTGGGGGGGAGGTAGCAATCAGCCCCAGCATTTT. Translation gives CASSPAWGGGSNQPQHF.

This chain connects TRBV29-1 to TRBJ2-7; D may correspond to TRBD1 or TRBD2 (5 bases each). This CDR3 contains 15 residues. Trimming shortened V by 7 bases and J by 2 bases, and 21 bases separated the two germline ends. The germline gives CDR1 SQVTM, CDR2 ANQGSEA. The CDR3 spells CSAREDADRTYEQYF. CDR3 nucleotides: TGCAGCGCCCGGGAAGATGCAGACAGAACCTACGAGCAGTACTTC.

Only one count was recorded for this clonotype. The chain links TRBV12-5 to TRBJ2-5; D unresolved. Between the trimmed V and J ends, which lost 3 bases and 3 bases, there was a span of 5 bases. Per the germline V gene, CDR1 is LGHNT and CDR2 is FRNRAP. The CDR3 length is 12 residues. In DNA form, the CDR3 reads TGTGCTAGTGGTTTACACGAAGAGACCCAGTACTTC. As protein: CASGLHEETQYF.

The chain is built from TRBV10-3 and TRBJ2-7; possibly TRBD2 for D (6 bases). CDR1 ENHRY and CDR2 SYGVKD come from the germline V gene. V dropped 5 bases and J dropped 3 bases, with 8 bases sitting between them. The CDR3 runs 12 residues. This chain's CDR3 is CAISLGLYEQYF. CDR3 DNA sequence: TGTGCCATCAGTTTGGGACTCTACGAGCAGTACTTC.

On this clonotype itself: A junction end diverges from the germline sequence, so it may reflect a read error. The chain has TRBV11-2 and TRBJ2-6, with D possibly being TRBD1 (5 bases). The CDR3 runs 16 residues. Germline V gene lookup returns CDR1 SGHAT and CDR2 FQNNGV. The CDR3 DNA follows: TGTGCCAGCAGGATAGGAATGCCCTCTGGGGCCAACGTCCCGACTTTC. It translates to CASRIGMPSGANVPTF.

V usage is TRBV5-5 and J usage is TRBJ2-6, with no clear D. CDR1 is SGHKS and CDR2 is YYEKEE in the germline V gene (reference sequence). V lost 4 bases and J 4 bases, leaving 12 bases between the germline ends. The CDR3 runs 15 residues. The CDR3 nucleotides read TGTGCCAGCAGCCTGCCTAACCCAGGGGCCAACGTCCTGACTTTC. Translation gives CASSLPNPGANVLTF.

This clonotype was picked up a small number of times. The rearrangement joins TRBV28 to TRBJ2-1; the D gene is possibly TRBD1 (5 bases). This CDR3 has 15 amino acids. Germline CDR1 MDHEN, CDR2 SYDVKM. Between the trimmed V and J ends, which lost 3 bases and 0 bases, there was a span of 9 bases. The CDR3 loop is CASSFIGVSYNEQFF. CDR3 coding DNA: TGTGCCAGCAGTTTTATAGGGGTCTCCTACAATGAGCAGTTCTTC.

J is TRBJ2-2 and V is TRBV6-1; D possibly corresponds to TRBD1 (6 bases). Trimming took 1 base from V and 6 from J, leaving 12 bases between them. This CDR3 is 15 amino acids long. CDR1 is MNHNS and CDR2 is SASEGT in the germline V gene. The CDR3: CASSEEQGWAGELFF. Written as DNA, the CDR3 is TGTGCCAGCAGTGAAGAACAGGGTTGGGCCGGGGAGCTGTTTTTT.

J is TRBJ1-4 and V is TRBV4-1; no firm D call. Trimming took off 5 bases at V and 0 bases at J, with 4 bases between the two ends. Germline values: CDR1 MGHRA, CDR2 YSYEKL. The CDR3 contains 13 residues. The CDR3 nucleotides read TGCGCCAGCAGCAAAGCAACTAATGAAAAACTGTTTTTT. This translates into CASSKATNEKLFF.

The chain is built from TRBV12-3 or TRBV12-4 and TRBJ2-3; TRBD2 matches at 8 bases. V shed 0 bases and J 7 bases; nucleotides not matched to a gene: 6. This CDR3 is 15 amino acids long. CDR3 loop: CASSLARLASNTQYF. CDR3 sequence (DNA): TGTGCCAGCAGTTTAGCGCGACTAGCGTCAAATACGCAGTATTTT.

Comments on this clonotype: This may come from a read error, since a much larger clone is one base off. The genes are TRBV29-1 and TRBJ2-4; D is ambiguous. Germline V gene data show CDR1 as SQVTM and CDR2 as ANQGSEA. CDR3 length: 16 amino acids. Between the trimmed V and J ends, which lost 5 bases and 2 bases, there was a span of 19 bases. CDR3: CSVFSNYKGTKNIQYF. DNA for the CDR3: TGCAGCGTTTTTTCGAATTACAAGGGTACCAAAAACATTCAGTACTTC.

As regards this clonotype: An end of the junction does not agree with germline; a read error may underlie this. This chain joins TRBV20-1 and TRBJ2-2; D is possibly TRBD1 or TRBD2 (6 bases each). This CDR3 is 15 amino acids long. The germline V gene encodes CDR1 DFQATT and CDR2 SNEGSKA (reference sequence). In DNA, the CDR3 is TGCAGTACTAGAGAAGGCAGGGGAGGCACCGGGGAGCTGTTTTTT. Its protein product is CSTREGRGGTGELFF.

This clonotype has more than one count but fewer than ten. This chain connects TRBV5-1 to TRBJ1-6; D call uncertain. V lost 4 bases to trimming and J lost 7 bases, with 21 bases between them. The CDR3 loop spans 17 amino acids. Germline CDR1 is SGHRS and CDR2 is YFSETQ. CDR3 bases: TGCGCCAGCAGCGACGGCGGTTCCCTCCCATGGAATTCACCCCTCCACTTT. Translation: CASSDGGSLPWNSPLHF. The variable domain in full, completed from reference TRBV5-1 and TRBJ1-6, reads KAGVTQTPRYLIKTRGQQVTLSCSPISGHRSVSWYQQTPGQGLQFLFEYFSETQRNKGNFPGRFSGRQFSNSRSEMNVSTLELGDSALYLCASSDGGSLPWNSPLHFGNGTRLTVT.

To note about this clonotype: Possible read error: a much larger clone is one base away. The genes are TRBV7-2 and TRBJ2-5; the D is unclear. The CDR3 has 14 amino acids. Germline lookup yields CDR1 SGHTA and CDR2 FQGNSA. For the CDR3, the DNA is TGTGCCGGCAGTCAAGGGCTAGGGTGGGAGACCCAGTACTTC. This codes for CAGSQGLGWETQYF.

This chain uses TRBV6-5 with TRBJ1-1; the D is unclear. CDR1 MNHEY and CDR2 SVGAGI come from the germline V gene. V lost 6 bases and J lost 5, with 13 bases in between. This CDR3 has 13 amino acids. CDR3 sequence reads: CASSQRENTEAFF. The CDR3 nucleotides read TGTGCCAGCAGCCAAAGGGAGAATACTGAAGCTTTCTTT.

This chain uses TRBV13 with TRBJ2-7; 8 bases map to TRBD1. Germline CDR1 and CDR2: PRHDT and FYEKMQ (reference sequence). This CDR3 is built from 15 residues. V gave up 5 bases and J gave up 2 bases; unmatched junction bases: 8. The CDR3 DNA follows: TGTGCCAGCAGCCACGGGACAGGCCCCACCTACGAGCAGTACTTC. This translates into CASSHGTGPTYEQYF.

The V and J genes are TRBV27 and TRBJ2-3; 7 bases are shared with TRBD2. Germline CDR1 MNHEY, CDR2 SMNVEV (reference sequence). Trimming at V came to 6 bases and at J to 3 bases, leaving 6 bases not matched to a gene. There are 14 residues in the CDR3. The CDR3 DNA sequence: TGTGCCAGCAGAGGCGGGGGTATGACAGATACGCAGTATTTT. Its protein is CASRGGGMTDTQYF.

V is TRBV7-9 and J is TRBJ2-1; D not certain. In germline, CDR1 is SEHNR, CDR2 FQNEAQ (reference sequence). Trimming removed 1 base at V and 7 bases at J, with 14 bases between. This CDR3 has 15 residues. The CDR3 DNA reads as TGTGCCAGCAGCTTAGATTCTTCTCGGGTTAATGAGCAGTTCTTC. Encoded protein: CASSLDSSRVNEQFF.

This clonotype was recorded many times. The chain has TRBV20-1 and TRBJ1-2; the D is unclear. Germline V lookup: CDR1 DFQATT, CDR2 SNEGSKA (reference sequence). V was pared by 0 bases and J by 8 bases, with 16 bases between. The CDR3 contains 14 residues. The CDR3 loop reads CSARDPNLPSGYTF. CDR3 bases: TGCAGTGCTAGAGACCCAAATCTCCCCAGCGGCTACACCTTC.

Turning to this clonotype: Germline is not matched at one junction end, which may reflect a read error. The chain has TRBV20-1 and TRBJ1-4, with D perhaps TRBD1 (6 bases). Germline CDR1 is DFQATT and CDR2 is SNEGSKA (reference sequence). CDR3 length: 16 amino acids. The CDR3 region is CSARDDRLGGKEKRFF. The CDR3 DNA reads as TGCAGTGCTAGAGATGACCGACTGGGGGGCAAGGAAAAACGGTTTTTT.

The V gene is TRBV18, the J gene TRBJ2-1, with 8 bases fitting TRBD2. The DNA matches TRBJ2-7 better at its end, which makes the J call doubtful. The CDR3 extends over 17 amino acids. The germline V gene has CDR1 KGHSH and CDR2 LQKENI. The CDR3 region is CASSPSVSGSSYNEQYF. CDR3 bases: TGTGCCAGCTCACCATCTGTGAGCGGGAGCTCCTATAATGAGCAGTACTTC.

V is TRBV5-4 and J is TRBJ2-1; D is possibly TRBD2 (6 bases). This CDR3 spans 16 amino acids. V was trimmed by 6 bases and J by 3 bases, leaving 19 bases between them. The germline V gene encodes CDR1 SGHNT and CDR2 YYREEE (reference sequence). CDR3 sequence: CASTYGGGGVYNEQFF. The DNA of the CDR3 is TGTGCCAGCACTTACGGTGGGGGAGGAGTCTACAATGAGCAGTTCTTC.

The rearrangement joins TRBV20-1 to TRBJ2-1, with 9 bases fitting TRBD2. The DNA end favors TRBJ2-7, so the J call may be wrong. Per the germline V gene, CDR1 is DFQATT and CDR2 is SNEGSKA (reference sequence). The CDR3 sequence is 15 residues long. CDR3 residues: CSASVSGSEYNEQYF. The CDR3 DNA is TGCAGTGCTAGCGTTAGCGGGAGCGAGTACAATGAGCAGTACTTC.

This chain uses TRBV20-1 with TRBJ2-3; 8 bases are a match to TRBD2. Germline CDR1 DFQATT, CDR2 SNEGSKA (reference sequence). Losses at the gene ends were 5 bases for V and 3 bases for J; bases not matched to a gene: 19. The CDR3 extends over 18 amino acids. The CDR3 DNA sequence: TGCAGTGCTCACCCGAAGGTTGGCGGGGGGTCGGCGACAGATACGCAGTATTTT. Protein: CSAHPKVGGGSATDTQYF.